Described below is a single T cell receptor beta chain sequence and its context. These data originate in a study of technical replicates of blood from a few donors. The CDR3 length is 16 residues. From germline, CDR1 is LNHDA and CDR2 SQIVND (reference sequence). V was clipped by 5 bases and J by 3 bases, with 19 bases between them. TCRdb's table, derived via immunoSEQ multiplex PCR, lists solely in-frame clones and lacks some. The sample has 85,000 to 100,000 clones; around 94% are singletons. This TCR derives from a human donor in good health. The sequenced sample consisted of T cells isolated from PBMCs. The chain uses TRBV19 and TRBJ2-5; no clear D. DNA for the CDR3: TGTGCCAGTAGTCGTGGAACGCAGGTCTTGAAAGAGACCCAGTACTTC. The encoded protein is CASSRGTQVLKETQYF.